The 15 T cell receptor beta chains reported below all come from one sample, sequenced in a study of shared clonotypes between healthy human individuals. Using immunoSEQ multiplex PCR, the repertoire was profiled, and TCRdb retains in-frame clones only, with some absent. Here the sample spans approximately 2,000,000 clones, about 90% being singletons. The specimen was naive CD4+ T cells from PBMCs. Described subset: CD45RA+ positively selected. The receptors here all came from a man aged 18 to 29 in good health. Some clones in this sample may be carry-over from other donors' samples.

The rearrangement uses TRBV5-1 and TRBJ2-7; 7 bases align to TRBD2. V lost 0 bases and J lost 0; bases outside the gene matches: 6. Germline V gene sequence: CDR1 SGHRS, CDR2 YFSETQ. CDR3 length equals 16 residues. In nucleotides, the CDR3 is TGCGCCAGCAGCTTGGACGGGGGGTACAACTCCTACGAGCAGTACTTC. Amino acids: CASSLDGGYNSYEQYF.

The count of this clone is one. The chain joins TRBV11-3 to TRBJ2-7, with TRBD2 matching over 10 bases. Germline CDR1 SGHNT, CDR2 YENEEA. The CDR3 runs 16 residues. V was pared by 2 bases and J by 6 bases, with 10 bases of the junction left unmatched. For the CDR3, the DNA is TGTGCCAGCAGCTTATTCCCTAGCGGGAGAGGTTCCGAGCAGTACTTC. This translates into CASSLFPSGRGSEQYF. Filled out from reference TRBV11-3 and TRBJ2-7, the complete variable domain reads EAGVVQSPRYKIIEKKQPVAFWCNPISGHNTLYWYLQNLGQGPELLIRYENEEAVDDSQLPKDRFSAERLKGVDSTLKIQPAELGDSAVYLCASSLFPSGRGSEQYFGPGTRLTVT.

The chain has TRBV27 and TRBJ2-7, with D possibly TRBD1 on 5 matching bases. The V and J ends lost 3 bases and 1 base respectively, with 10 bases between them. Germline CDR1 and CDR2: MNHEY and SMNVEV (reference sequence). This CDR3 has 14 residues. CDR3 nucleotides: TGTGCCAGCAGTTTTGGGGCGGAGTCCTACGAGCAGTACTTC. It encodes CASSFGAESYEQYF.

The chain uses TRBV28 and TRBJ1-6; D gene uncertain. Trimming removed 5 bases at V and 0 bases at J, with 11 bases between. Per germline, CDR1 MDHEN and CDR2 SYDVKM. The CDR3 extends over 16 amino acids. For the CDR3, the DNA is TGTGCCAGCAGTCCCCAATTCAGCTCCTATAATTCACCCCTCCACTTT. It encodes CASSPQFSSYNSPLHF.

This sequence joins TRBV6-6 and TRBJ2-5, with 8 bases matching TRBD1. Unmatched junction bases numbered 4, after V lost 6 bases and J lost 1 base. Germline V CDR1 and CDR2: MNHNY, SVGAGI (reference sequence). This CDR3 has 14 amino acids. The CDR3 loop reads CASRLTGVQETQYF. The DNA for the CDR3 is TGTGCCAGCAGGCTGACAGGGGTCCAAGAGACCCAGTACTTC.

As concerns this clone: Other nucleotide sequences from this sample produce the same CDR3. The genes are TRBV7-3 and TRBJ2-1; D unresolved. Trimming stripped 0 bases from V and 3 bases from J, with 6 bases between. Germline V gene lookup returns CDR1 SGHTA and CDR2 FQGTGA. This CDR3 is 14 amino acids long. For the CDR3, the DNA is TGTGCCAGCAGCTTAACAGGCAGCTACAATGAGCAGTTCTTC. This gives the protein CASSLTGSYNEQFF.

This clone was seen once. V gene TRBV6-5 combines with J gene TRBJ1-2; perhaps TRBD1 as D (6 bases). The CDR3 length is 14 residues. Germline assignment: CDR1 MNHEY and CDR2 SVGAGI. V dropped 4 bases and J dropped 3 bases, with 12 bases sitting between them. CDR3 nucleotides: TGTGCCAGCAGTTTAGGACAGACCTACTATGGCTACACCTTC. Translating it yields CASSLGQTYYGYTF.

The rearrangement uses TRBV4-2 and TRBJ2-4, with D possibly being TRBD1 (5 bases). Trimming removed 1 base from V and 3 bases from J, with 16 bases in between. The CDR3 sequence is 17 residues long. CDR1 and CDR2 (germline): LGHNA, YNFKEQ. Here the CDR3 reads CASSQGEQGRDKNIQYF. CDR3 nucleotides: TGTGCCAGCAGCCAAGGAGAGCAGGGTAGGGACAAAAACATTCAGTACTTC.

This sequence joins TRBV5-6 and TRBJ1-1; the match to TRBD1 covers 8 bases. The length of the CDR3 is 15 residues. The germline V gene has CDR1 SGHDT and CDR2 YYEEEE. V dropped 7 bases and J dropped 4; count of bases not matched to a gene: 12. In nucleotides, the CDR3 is TGTGCCAGCGGCCCGGACCCAACAGGGGGCACTGAAGCTTTCTTT. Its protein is CASGPDPTGGTEAFF.

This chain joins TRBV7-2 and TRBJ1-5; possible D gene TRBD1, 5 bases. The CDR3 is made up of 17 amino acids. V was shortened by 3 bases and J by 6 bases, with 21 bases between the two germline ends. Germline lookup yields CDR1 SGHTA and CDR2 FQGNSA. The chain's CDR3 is CASSFRDQKGSVQPQHF. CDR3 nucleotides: TGTGCCAGCAGCTTCCGGGACCAAAAAGGGTCAGTTCAGCCCCAGCATTTT.

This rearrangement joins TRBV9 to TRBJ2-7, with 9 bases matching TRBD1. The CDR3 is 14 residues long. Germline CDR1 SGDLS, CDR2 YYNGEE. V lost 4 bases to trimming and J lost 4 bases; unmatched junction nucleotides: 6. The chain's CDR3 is CASSPRTGVYEQYF. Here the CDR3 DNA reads TGTGCCAGCAGCCCCCGGACAGGGGTTTACGAGCAGTACTTC.

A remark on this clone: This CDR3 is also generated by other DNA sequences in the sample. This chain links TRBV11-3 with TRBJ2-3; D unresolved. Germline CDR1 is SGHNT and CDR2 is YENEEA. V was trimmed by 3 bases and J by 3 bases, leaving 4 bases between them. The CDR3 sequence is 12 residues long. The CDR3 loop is CASSFTTDTQYF. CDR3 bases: TGTGCCAGCAGCTTCACAACAGATACGCAGTATTTT.

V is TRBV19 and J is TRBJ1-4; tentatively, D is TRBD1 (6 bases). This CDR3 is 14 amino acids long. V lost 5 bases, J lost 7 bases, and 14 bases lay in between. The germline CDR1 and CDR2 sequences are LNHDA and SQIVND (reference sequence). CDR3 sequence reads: CASSQSGRGEKLFF. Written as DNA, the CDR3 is TGTGCCAGTAGTCAATCTGGCAGGGGTGAAAAACTGTTTTTT. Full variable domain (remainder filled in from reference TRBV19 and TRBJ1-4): DGGITQSPKYLFRKEGQNVTLSCEQNLNHDAMYWYRQDPGQGLRLIYYSQIVNDFQKGDIAEGYSVSREKKESFPLTVTSAQKNPTAFYLCASSQSGRGEKLFFGSGTQLSVL.

The CDR3 here is CASSLWTGSGSTSTDTQYF. CDR3 coding DNA: TGTGCCAGCAGTCTTTGGACAGGGAGTGGATCCACTAGCACAGATACGCAGTATTTT. The chain has TRBV28 and TRBJ2-3, with 8 bases fitting TRBD1. The CDR3 extends over 19 amino acids. Germline loops: CDR1 MDHEN, CDR2 SYDVKM. Trimming removed 5 bases from V and 0 bases from J; junction bases left unmatched: 16.

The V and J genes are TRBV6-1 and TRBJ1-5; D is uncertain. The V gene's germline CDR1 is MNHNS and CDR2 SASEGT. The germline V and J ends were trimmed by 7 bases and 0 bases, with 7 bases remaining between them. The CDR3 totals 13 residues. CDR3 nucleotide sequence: TGTGCCAGCAAGGGTAATAGCAATCAGCCCCAGCATTTT. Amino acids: CASKGNSNQPQHF.